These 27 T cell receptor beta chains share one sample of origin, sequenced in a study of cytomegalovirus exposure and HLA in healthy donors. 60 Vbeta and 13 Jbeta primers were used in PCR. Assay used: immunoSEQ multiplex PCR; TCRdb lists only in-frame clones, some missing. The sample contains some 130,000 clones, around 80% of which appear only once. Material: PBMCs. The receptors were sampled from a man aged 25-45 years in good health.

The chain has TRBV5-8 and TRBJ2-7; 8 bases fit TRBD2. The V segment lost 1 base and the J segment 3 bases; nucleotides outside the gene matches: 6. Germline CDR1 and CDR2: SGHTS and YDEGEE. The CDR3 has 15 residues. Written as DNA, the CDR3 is TGTGCCAGCAGCTTGTTACTAGCGGAAAACTACGAGCAGTACTTC. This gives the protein CASSLLLAENYEQYF.

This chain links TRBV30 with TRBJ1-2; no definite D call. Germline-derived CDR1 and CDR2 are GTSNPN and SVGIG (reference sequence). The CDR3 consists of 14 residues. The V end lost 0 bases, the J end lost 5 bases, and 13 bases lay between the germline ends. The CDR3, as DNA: TGTGCCTGGAGTGTCGGGAGTTTGCGTTATGGCTACACCTTC. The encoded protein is CAWSVGSLRYGYTF. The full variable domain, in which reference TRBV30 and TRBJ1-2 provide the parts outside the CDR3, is SQTIHQWPATLVQPVGSPLSLECTVEGTSNPNLYWYRQAAGRGLQLLFYSVGIGQISSEVPQNLSASRPQDRQFILSSKKLLLSDSGFYLCAWSVGSLRYGYTFGSGTRLTVV.

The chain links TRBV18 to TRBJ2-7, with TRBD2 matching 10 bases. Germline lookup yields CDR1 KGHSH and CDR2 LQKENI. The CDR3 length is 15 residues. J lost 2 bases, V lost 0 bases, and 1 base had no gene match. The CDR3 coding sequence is TGTGCCAGCTCACCACCCAGCGGGGGGGCCTACGAGCAGTACTTC. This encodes CASSPPSGGAYEQYF.

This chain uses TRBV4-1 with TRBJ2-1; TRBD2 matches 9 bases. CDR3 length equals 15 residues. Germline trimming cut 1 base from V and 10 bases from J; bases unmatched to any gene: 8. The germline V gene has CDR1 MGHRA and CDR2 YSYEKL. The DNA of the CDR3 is TGCGCCAGCAGCCAAGCGGGGACTAGCCTGAAAGAGCAGTTCTTC. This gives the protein CASSQAGTSLKEQFF.

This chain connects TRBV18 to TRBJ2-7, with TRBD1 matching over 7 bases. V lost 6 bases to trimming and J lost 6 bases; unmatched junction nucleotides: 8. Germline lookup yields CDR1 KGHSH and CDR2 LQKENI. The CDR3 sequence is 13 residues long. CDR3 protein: CASSGETGFEQYF. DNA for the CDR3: TGTGCCAGCTCGGGCGAGACAGGGTTCGAGCAGTACTTC.

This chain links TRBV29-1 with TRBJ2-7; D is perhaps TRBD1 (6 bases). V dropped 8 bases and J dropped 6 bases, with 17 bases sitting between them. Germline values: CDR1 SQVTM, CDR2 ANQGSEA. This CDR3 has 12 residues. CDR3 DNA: TGCAGCCCAAACTCCAGGGGCGGCGAGCAGTACTTC. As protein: CSPNSRGGEQYF.

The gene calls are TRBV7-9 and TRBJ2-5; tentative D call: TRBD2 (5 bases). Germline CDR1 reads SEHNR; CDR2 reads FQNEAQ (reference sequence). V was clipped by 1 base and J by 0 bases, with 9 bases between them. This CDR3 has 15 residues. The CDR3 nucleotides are TGTGCCAGCAGCTTAGGTGGGAGAAACCAAGAGACCCAGTACTTC. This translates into CASSLGGRNQETQYF.

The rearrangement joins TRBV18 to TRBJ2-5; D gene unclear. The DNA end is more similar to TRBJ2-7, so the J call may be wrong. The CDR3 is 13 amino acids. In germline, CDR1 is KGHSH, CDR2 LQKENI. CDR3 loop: CASSPDLPYEQYF. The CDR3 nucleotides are TGTGCCAGCTCTCCCGATCTACCCTACGAGCAGTACTTC.

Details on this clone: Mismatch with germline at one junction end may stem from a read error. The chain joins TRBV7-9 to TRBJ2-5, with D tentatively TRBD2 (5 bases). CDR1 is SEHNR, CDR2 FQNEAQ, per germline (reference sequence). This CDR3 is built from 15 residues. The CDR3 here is CSSSLSVGVYETQYF. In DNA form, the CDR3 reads TGTTCCAGCAGCTTATCAGTCGGGGTCTACGAGACCCAGTACTTC.

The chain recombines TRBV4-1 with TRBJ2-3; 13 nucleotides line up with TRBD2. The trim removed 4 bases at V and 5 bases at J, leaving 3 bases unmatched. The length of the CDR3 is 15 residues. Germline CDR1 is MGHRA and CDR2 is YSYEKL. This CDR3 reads CASSPWTSGRDTQYF. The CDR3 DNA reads TGCGCCAGCAGCCCCTGGACTAGCGGGAGAGATACGCAGTATTTT.

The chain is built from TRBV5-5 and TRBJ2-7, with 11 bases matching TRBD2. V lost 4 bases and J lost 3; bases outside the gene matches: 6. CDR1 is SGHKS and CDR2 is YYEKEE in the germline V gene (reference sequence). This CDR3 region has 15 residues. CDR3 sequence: CASSPTSGRIYEQYF. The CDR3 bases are TGTGCCAGCAGCCCCACTAGCGGGAGAATCTACGAGCAGTACTTC.

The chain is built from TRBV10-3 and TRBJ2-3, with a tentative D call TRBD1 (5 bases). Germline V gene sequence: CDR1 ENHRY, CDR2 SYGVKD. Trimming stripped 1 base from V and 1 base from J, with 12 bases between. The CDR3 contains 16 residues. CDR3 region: CAISEYTGRGTDTQYF. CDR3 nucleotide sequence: TGTGCCATCAGTGAGTATACAGGAAGGGGCACAGATACGCAGTATTTT.

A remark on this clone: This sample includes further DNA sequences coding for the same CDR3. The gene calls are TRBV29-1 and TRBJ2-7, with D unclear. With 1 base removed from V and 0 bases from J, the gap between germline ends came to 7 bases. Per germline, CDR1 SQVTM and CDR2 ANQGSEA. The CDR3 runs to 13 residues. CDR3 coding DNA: TGCAGCGTTGAAGCGGGTAGCTCCTACGAGCAGTACTTC. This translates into CSVEAGSSYEQYF.

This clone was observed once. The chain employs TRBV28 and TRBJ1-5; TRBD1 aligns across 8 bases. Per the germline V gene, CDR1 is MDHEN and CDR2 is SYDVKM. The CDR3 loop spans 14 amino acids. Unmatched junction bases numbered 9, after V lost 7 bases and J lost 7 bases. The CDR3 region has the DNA TGTGCCAGCAACCCCACAGGGGGAGGACAGCCCCAGCATTTT. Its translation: CASNPTGGGQPQHF.

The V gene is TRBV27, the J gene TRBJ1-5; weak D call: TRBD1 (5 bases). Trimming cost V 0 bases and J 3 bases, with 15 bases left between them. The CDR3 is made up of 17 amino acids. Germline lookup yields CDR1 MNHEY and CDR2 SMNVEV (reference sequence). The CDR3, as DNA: TGTGCCAGCAGTTTATCTCGTGGCAGGGCTTACAATCAGCCCCAGCATTTT. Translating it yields CASSLSRGRAYNQPQHF.

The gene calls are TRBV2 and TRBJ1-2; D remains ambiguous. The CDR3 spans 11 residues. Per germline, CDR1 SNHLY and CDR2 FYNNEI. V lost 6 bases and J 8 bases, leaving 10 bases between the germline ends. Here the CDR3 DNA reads TGTGCCAGCAGCGACTATTGGGGCTACACCTTC. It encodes CASSDYWGYTF.

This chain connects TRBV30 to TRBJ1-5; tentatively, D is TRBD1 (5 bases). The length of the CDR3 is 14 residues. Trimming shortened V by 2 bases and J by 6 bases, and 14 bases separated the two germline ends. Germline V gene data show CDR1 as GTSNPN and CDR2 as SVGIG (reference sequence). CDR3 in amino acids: CAWSRGRESQPQHF. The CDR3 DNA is TGTGCCTGGAGTAGGGGCAGAGAGAGTCAGCCCCAGCATTTT.

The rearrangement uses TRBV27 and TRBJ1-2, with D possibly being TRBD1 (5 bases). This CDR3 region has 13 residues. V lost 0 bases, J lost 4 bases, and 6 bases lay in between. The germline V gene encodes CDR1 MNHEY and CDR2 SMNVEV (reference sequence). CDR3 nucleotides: TGTGCCAGCAGTTTATCGGGGCTCTATGGCTACACCTTC. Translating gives CASSLSGLYGYTF.

Here the CDR3 reads CASTGGSTGELFF. CDR3 bases: TGCGCCAGCACGGGGGGGTCCACCGGGGAGCTGTTTTTT. The chain recombines TRBV4-1 with TRBJ2-2, with 8 positions matching TRBD2. Germline V lookup: CDR1 MGHRA, CDR2 YSYEKL. The ends lost 7 bases at V and 4 bases at J; junction bases unmatched: 2. This CDR3 contains 13 residues.

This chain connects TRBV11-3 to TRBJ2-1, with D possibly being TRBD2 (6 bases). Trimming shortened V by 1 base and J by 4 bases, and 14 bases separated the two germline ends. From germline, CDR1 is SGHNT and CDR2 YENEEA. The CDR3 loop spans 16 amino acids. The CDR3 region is CASSLGASGSYNEQFF. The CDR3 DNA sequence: TGTGCCAGCAGCTTAGGGGCCAGCGGGTCATACAATGAGCAGTTCTTC.

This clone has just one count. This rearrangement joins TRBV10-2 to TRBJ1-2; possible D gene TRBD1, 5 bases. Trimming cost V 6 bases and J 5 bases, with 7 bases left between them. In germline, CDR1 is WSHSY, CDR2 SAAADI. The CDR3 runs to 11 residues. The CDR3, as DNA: TGCGCCAGCAGCCCAGGGTATGGCTACACCTTC. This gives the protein CASSPGYGYTF.

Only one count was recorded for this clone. The CDR3 is CASSLGLTSRTNEQFF. The CDR3 DNA follows: TGTGCCAGCAGCTTAGGCCTCACTAGCCGTACCAATGAGCAGTTCTTC. This sequence joins TRBV13 and TRBJ2-1, with a tentative D call TRBD2 (6 bases). The germline V gene encodes CDR1 PRHDT and CDR2 FYEKMQ (reference sequence). CDR3 length: 16 amino acids. V lost 0 bases to trimming and J lost 6 bases, with 15 bases between them.

The CDR3 sequence: CASSLEGSPHTEQFF. The CDR3 region has the DNA TGTGCCAGCAGTTTAGAGGGAAGTCCACACACGGAGCAGTTCTTC. The chain uses TRBV28 and TRBJ2-1; D is possibly TRBD2 (5 bases). Trimming shortened V by 2 bases and J by 10 bases, and 18 bases separated the two germline ends. Germline CDR1 and CDR2: MDHEN and SYDVKM. The CDR3 is 15 residues long.

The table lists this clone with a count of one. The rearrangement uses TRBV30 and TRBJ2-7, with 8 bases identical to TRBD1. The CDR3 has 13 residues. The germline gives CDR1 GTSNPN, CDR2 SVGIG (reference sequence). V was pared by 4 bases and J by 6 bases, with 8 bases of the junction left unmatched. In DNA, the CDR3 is TGTGCCTGGACAGAGGACAGGGCTGGCGAGCAGTACTTC. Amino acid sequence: CAWTEDRAGEQYF.

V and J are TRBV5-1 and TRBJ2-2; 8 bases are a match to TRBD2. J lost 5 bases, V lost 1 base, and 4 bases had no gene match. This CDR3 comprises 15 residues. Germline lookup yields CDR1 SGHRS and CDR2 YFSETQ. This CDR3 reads CASSLSAGGTGELFF. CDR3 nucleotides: TGCGCCAGCAGCTTGTCTGCGGGAGGAACCGGGGAGCTGTTTTTT.

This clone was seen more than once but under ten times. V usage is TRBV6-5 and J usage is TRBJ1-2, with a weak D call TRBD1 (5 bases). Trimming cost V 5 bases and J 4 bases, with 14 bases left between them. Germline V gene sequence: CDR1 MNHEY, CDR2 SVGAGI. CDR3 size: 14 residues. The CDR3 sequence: CASSEGTGLYGYTF. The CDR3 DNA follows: TGTGCCAGCAGTGAAGGCACGGGACTCTATGGCTACACCTTC.

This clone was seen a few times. CDR3 DNA sequence: TGCGCCAGCAGTACTCAGGGGGACACTGAAGCTTTCTTT. Protein product: CASSTQGDTEAFF. The rearrangement uses TRBV4-3 and TRBJ1-1; 7 bases align to TRBD1. Germline values: CDR1 LGHNA, CDR2 YSLEER. V lost 6 bases and J lost 3; bases outside the gene matches: 4. This CDR3 is 13 amino acids long.